Each of the 23 T cell receptor beta chains below was sequenced from the same sample in a study of T cell responses to AZD1222 COVID-19 vaccine. Libraries were prepared by immunoSEQ multiplex PCR; TCRdb keeps only in-frame clonotypes and omits some of them. The data contain some 48,000 clones, around 86% of them singletons. The source was peripheral blood, collected 28 days after the second AZD1222 dose. The receptors were sampled from an adult who received the AZD1222 COVID-19 vaccine.

This clone was observed a few times. The chain has TRBV27 and TRBJ2-1; TRBD2 agrees at 11 bases. V shed 2 bases and J 9 bases; nucleotides not matched to a gene: 15. This CDR3 is built from 18 residues. CDR1 is MNHEY, CDR2 SMNVEV, per germline (reference sequence). The CDR3 DNA reads TGTGCCAGCAGTTTAATCCTAGCGGGAGGATTGGCCCTAGGTGAGCAGTTCTTC. Translated: CASSLILAGGLALGEQFF.

The chain combines TRBV7-9 with TRBJ2-2; TRBD2 matches at 11 bases. Trimming cost V 4 bases and J 5 bases; bases outside gene matches: 3. Per germline, CDR1 SEHNR and CDR2 FQNEAQ (reference sequence). The CDR3 has 15 amino acids. The DNA for the CDR3 is TGTGCCAGCAGCTCAACTAGCGGGAGAACCGGGGAGCTGTTTTTT. Translating it yields CASSSTSGRTGELFF.

The chain recombines TRBV28 with TRBJ2-7; D gene unclear. The CDR3 consists of 13 residues. The V end lost 5 bases, the J end lost 7 bases, and 15 bases lay between the germline ends. Germline CDR1 is MDHEN and CDR2 is SYDVKM. CDR3 sequence reads: CASSPSGVWEQYF. The CDR3 DNA reads as TGTGCCAGCAGTCCCTCAGGCGTCTGGGAGCAGTACTTC.

The J gene is TRBJ1-4, the V gene TRBV5-8, with D possibly matching TRBD1 (5 bases). V was shortened by 5 bases and J by 6 bases, with 17 bases between the two germline ends. The CDR3 consists of 15 residues. Germline-derived CDR1 and CDR2 are SGHTS and YDEGEE. For the CDR3, the DNA is TGTGCCAGCAGTTATAACCGGGGAGGGGATGAAAAACTGTTTTTT. Translating it yields CASSYNRGGDEKLFF.

This chain uses TRBV5-1 with TRBJ2-3, with no clear D. This CDR3 region has 13 residues. The germline V and J ends were trimmed by 4 bases and 0 bases, with 6 bases remaining between them. Germline V gene sequence: CDR1 SGHRS, CDR2 YFSETQ. Here the CDR3 reads CASSGPSTDTQYF. The DNA for the CDR3 is TGCGCCAGCAGCGGTCCTAGCACAGATACGCAGTATTTT.

V is TRBV23-1 and J is TRBJ2-3; the D is unclear. TRBV23-1 is an ORF for which the function is uncertain. Deletions cut 2 bases from V and 2 bases from J, with 8 bases between. This CDR3 has 14 residues. This CDR3 is CASSQGSPTDTQYF. The CDR3 region has the DNA TGCGCCAGCAGTCAAGGTAGCCCCACAGATACGCAGTATTTT.

V usage is TRBV28 and J usage is TRBJ2-5; the D is unclear. Germline V gene data show CDR1 as MDHEN and CDR2 as SYDVKM. Trimming shortened V by 3 bases and J by 3 bases, and 23 bases separated the two germline ends. The CDR3 has 18 amino acids. The CDR3 sequence is CASSFSTSFGHQKETQYF. In nucleotides, the CDR3 is TGTGCCAGCAGTTTTTCGACGAGCTTCGGGCACCAAAAAGAGACCCAGTACTTC.

The chain uses TRBV5-5 and TRBJ1-6, with D possibly TRBD1 on 5 matching bases. CDR3 length equals 16 residues. The V end was cut by 4 bases, the J end by 8 bases, with 19 bases between. Germline CDR1 SGHKS, CDR2 YYEKEE (reference sequence). Here the CDR3 reads CASSPQAILADSPLHF. DNA for the CDR3: TGTGCCAGCAGCCCACAGGCAATCCTGGCGGATTCACCCCTCCACTTT. The variable domain in full, completed from reference TRBV5-5 and TRBJ1-6, reads DAGVTQSPTHLIKTRGQQVTLRCSPISGHKSVSWYQQVLGQGPQFIFQYYEKEERGRGNFPDRFSARQFPNYSSELNVNALLLGDSALYLCASSPQAILADSPLHFGNGTRLTVT.

The rearrangement joins TRBV6-5 to TRBJ1-2; D might be TRBD1 (5 bases). CDR1 is MNHEY and CDR2 is SVGAGI in the germline V gene. Deletions cut 5 bases from V and 1 base from J, with 8 bases between. CDR3 length: 13 residues. CDR3: CASSRTLNYGYTF. DNA for the CDR3: TGTGCCAGCAGTCGGACACTTAACTATGGCTACACCTTC.

This clone has a single count. The chain has TRBV9 and TRBJ2-1, with D perhaps TRBD1 (6 bases). This CDR3 contains 15 residues. V shed 0 bases and J shed 7 bases, with 14 bases lying between them. In germline, CDR1 is SGDLS, CDR2 YYNGEE. This chain's CDR3 is CASSVVAGAMNEQFF. DNA for the CDR3: TGTGCCAGCAGCGTAGTGGCAGGGGCTATGAATGAGCAGTTCTTC.

V and J are TRBV28 and TRBJ2-2; D not certain. Germline V lookup: CDR1 MDHEN, CDR2 SYDVKM. The ends were cut back, 5 bases at V and 0 bases at J, with 13 bases in the middle. This CDR3 comprises 16 residues. The CDR3 region has the DNA TGTGCCAGCAGTCTCTCTGACAATTCGAACACCGGGGAGCTGTTTTTT. As protein: CASSLSDNSNTGELFF. Supplemented by reference TRBV28 and TRBJ2-2, the full variable domain reads DVKVTQSSRYLVKRTGEKVFLECVQDMDHENMFWYRQDPGLGLRLIYFSYDVKMKEKGDIPEGYSVSREKKERFSLILESASTNQTSMYLCASSLSDNSNTGELFFGEGSRLTVL.

The chain links TRBV14 to TRBJ1-1; D is possibly TRBD1 (6 bases). Trimming cost V 0 bases and J 3 bases, with 20 bases left between them. CDR1 is SGHDN, CDR2 FVKESK, per germline. This CDR3 spans 18 amino acids. CDR3 protein: CASSQDGGHRGAYTEAFF. CDR3 sequence (DNA): TGTGCCAGCAGCCAAGATGGGGGACACCGAGGGGCTTACACTGAAGCTTTCTTT.

This chain joins TRBV5-1 and TRBJ2-7; 7 bases are shared with TRBD1. Germline V gives CDR1 SGHRS, CDR2 YFSETQ. The V gene end was trimmed by 2 bases and the J gene end by 0 bases; junction bases not matched to a gene: 8. The CDR3 covers 16 residues. CDR3 DNA: TGCGCCAGCAGCTTCGACGGACAGGTTGTCTCCTACGAGCAGTACTTC. This codes for CASSFDGQVVSYEQYF.

The chain uses TRBV19 and TRBJ2-1; 9 positions match TRBD2. Unmatched junction bases numbered 13, after V lost 3 bases and J lost 7 bases. The germline V gene encodes CDR1 LNHDA and CDR2 SQIVND (reference sequence). This CDR3 has 17 residues. This CDR3 reads CASSMGSGGRARNEQFF. The DNA of the CDR3 is TGTGCCAGTAGTATGGGGTCAGGCGGGAGGGCCCGGAATGAGCAGTTCTTC. The whole variable domain, filled in from reference TRBV19 and TRBJ2-1, reads DGGITQSPKYLFRKEGQNVTLSCEQNLNHDAMYWYRQDPGQGLRLIYYSQIVNDFQKGDIAEGYSVSREKKESFPLTVTSAQKNPTAFYLCASSMGSGGRARNEQFFGPGTRLTVL.

The chain joins TRBV19 to TRBJ2-2, with 11 nucleotides matching TRBD2. The CDR3 has 18 residues. Trimming removed 2 bases from V and 3 bases from J; junction bases left unmatched: 8. Germline loops: CDR1 LNHDA, CDR2 SQIVND (reference sequence). CDR3 in DNA: TGTGCCAGTAGTATACCCTCGCGACTAGCGGGGCACACCGGGGAGCTGTTTTTT. It yields the protein CASSIPSRLAGHTGELFF. The full variable domain, with the rest looked up from reference TRBV19 and TRBJ2-2, is DGGITQSPKYLFRKEGQNVTLSCEQNLNHDAMYWYRQDPGQGLRLIYYSQIVNDFQKGDIAEGYSVSREKKESFPLTVTSAQKNPTAFYLCASSIPSRLAGHTGELFFGEGSRLTVL.

The CDR3: CASSFFGDQGGEQYF. As DNA, the CDR3 is TGTGCCAGCAGCTTCTTTGGAGATCAGGGCGGCGAGCAGTACTTC. The gene calls are TRBV5-6 and TRBJ2-7; D is possibly TRBD1 (5 bases). Between the trimmed V and J ends, which lost 2 bases and 6 bases, there was a span of 18 bases. The CDR3 is 15 amino acids. Germline CDR1 is SGHDT and CDR2 is YYEEEE.

The chain recombines TRBV7-6 with TRBJ2-1; no firm D call. The CDR3 sequence is 16 residues long. V was shortened by 0 bases and J by 6 bases, with 15 bases between the two germline ends. In germline, CDR1 is SGHVS, CDR2 FNYEAQ. The CDR3 coding sequence is TGTGCCAGCAGCTTAGCGAGTCGACCACTGCTCAATGAGCAGTTCTTC. This encodes CASSLASRPLLNEQFF.

J is TRBJ2-4 and V is TRBV28; tentative D call: TRBD2 (7 bases). Trimming removed 8 bases from V and 7 bases from J, with 21 bases in between. The CDR3 is 15 residues long. CDR1 is MDHEN, CDR2 SYDVKM, per germline. CDR3: CASGSLSGEGNIQYF. In nucleotides, the CDR3 is TGTGCCAGCGGAAGCCTATCAGGGGAGGGGAACATTCAGTACTTC.

The chain joins TRBV18 to TRBJ2-7; 9 bases line up with TRBD1. The CDR3 is 16 residues long. Trimming at V came to 3 bases and at J to 2 bases, leaving 8 bases not matched to a gene. Germline CDR1 reads KGHSH; CDR2 reads LQKENI. Here the CDR3 reads CASSPGTGSIAYEQYF. CDR3 nucleotide sequence: TGTGCCAGCTCACCTGGGACAGGGAGTATAGCCTACGAGCAGTACTTC.

The rearrangement links TRBV5-1 to TRBJ2-7; D may correspond to TRBD1 or TRBD2 (5 bases each). This CDR3 has 13 amino acids. Trimming stripped 4 bases from V and 2 bases from J, with 10 bases between. The germline V gene has CDR1 SGHRS and CDR2 YFSETQ. In DNA form, the CDR3 reads TGCGCCAGCAGCCCCGGGACCGCCTACGAGCAGTACTTC. This codes for CASSPGTAYEQYF.

The chain carries TRBV5-1 and TRBJ2-7, with 8 bases fitting TRBD2. Germline V gives CDR1 SGHRS, CDR2 YFSETQ. The CDR3 loop spans 17 amino acids. The junction had 14 bases not matched to a gene; V was cut back by 3 bases and J by 3 bases. CDR3 sequence (DNA): TGCGCCAGCAGCTCCTCTAAGATGGGGGGGACTAGCTACGAGCAGTACTTC. Translating it yields CASSSSKMGGTSYEQYF.

The CDR3 loop is CASSVQGTDTQYF. In DNA, the CDR3 is TGTGCCAGCAGCGTTCAGGGAACAGATACGCAGTATTTT. The chain has TRBV9 and TRBJ2-3; maybe TRBD1 (5 bases). Germline V gives CDR1 SGDLS, CDR2 YYNGEE. V was cut by 2 bases and J by 3 bases, with 7 bases left in between. This CDR3 has 13 residues.

The V gene is TRBV5-1, the J gene TRBJ1-1, with TRBD1 matching 7 bases. This CDR3 has 17 residues. The J segment lost 1 base and the V segment lost 2 bases, leaving 11 bases of the junction unmatched. Germline CDR1 SGHRS, CDR2 YFSETQ. CDR3: CASSLDLTGSTNTEAFF. CDR3 in DNA: TGCGCCAGCAGCTTAGACCTGACAGGGAGCACGAACACTGAAGCTTTCTTT.